This T cell receptor beta chain was recovered during a study of T-cell reconstitution after alpha-beta-depleted transplantation in children. The authors prepared the TCRbeta library with unique molecular identifiers. Each CDR3 protein gets one entry after TCRdb re-called the PCR reads with MiXCR. Among fewer than 700,000 distinct CDR3 sequences, under 15% were seen once, and the ten largest hold about 2.2%. The CDR3 runs 14 residues. Germline V gene sequence: CDR1 LGHNA, CDR2 YSLEER. This clonotype was observed at least ten times. Mismatch with germline at one junction end may stem from a read error. The clonotype comes from a male patient younger than 18 who had a stem cell transplant for acute myeloid leukemia, so the T cells may come from the graft donor. Sequenced here: PBMCs, mostly from graft donor cells, sampled 360 days after TCRalphabeta/CD19-depleted stem cell transplant. V and J are TRBV4-3 and TRBJ2-5; 11 positions agree with TRBD2. The CDR3 region has the DNA TGTGCCAGCAGCCAAGGGACTAGCGGAGAGACCCAGTACTTC. Amino acid sequence: CASSQGTSGETQYF.